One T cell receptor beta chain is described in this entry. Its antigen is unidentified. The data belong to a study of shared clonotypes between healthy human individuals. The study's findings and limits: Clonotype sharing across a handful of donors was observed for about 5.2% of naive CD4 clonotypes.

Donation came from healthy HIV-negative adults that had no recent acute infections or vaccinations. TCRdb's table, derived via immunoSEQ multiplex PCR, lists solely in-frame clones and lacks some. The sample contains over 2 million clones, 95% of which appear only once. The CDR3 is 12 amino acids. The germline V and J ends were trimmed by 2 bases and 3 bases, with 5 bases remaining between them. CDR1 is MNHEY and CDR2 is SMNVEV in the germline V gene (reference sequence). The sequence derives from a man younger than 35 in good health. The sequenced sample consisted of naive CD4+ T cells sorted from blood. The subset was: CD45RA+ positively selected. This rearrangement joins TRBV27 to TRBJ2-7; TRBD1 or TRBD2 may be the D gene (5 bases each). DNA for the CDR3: TGTGCCAGCAGTTTAGGGGGCTACGAGCAGTACTTC. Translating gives CASSLGGYEQYF.